This T cell receptor (beta chain) comes out of a study of cytomegalovirus exposure and HLA in healthy donors. About this clone: Its specificity is unknown.

CDR1 SGHAT and CDR2 FQNNGV come from the germline V gene. Trimming cost V 8 bases and J 2 bases, with 6 bases left between them. The CDR3 has 11 residues. Findings and limits, study-wide: It was 164 TCR beta chains that were listed as cytomegalovirus-associated. In an earlier analysis, most TCR beta V segments were productive about 87% or about 30% of the time.

The PCR used 60 Vbeta and 13 Jbeta primers. The repertoire was sequenced with immunoSEQ multiplex PCR; TCRdb's copy has only in-frame clones and lacks some. The top ten clones hold 0.94% of a sample with about 130,000 clones, roughly three quarters of them seen once. J is TRBJ2-5 and V is TRBV11-2, with D possibly being TRBD2 (6 bases). Sequencing used PBMCs. The receptor was derived from an older woman in good health and CMV-seronegative. In nucleotides, the CDR3 is TGTGCCAGCGGGGGGCAAGAGACCCAGTACTTC. It codes for CASGGQETQYF.